A single T cell receptor (beta chain) is shown here with its context. These data are taken from a study of technical replicates of blood from a few donors. Germline V CDR1 and CDR2: GTSNPN, SVGIG (reference sequence). The CDR3 spans 14 residues. Trimming removed 1 base from V and 4 bases from J, with 11 bases in between. Assay used: immunoSEQ multiplex PCR; TCRdb lists only in-frame clones, some missing. The sample comprises about 100,000 clones, roughly 94% of which are singletons, and 0.34% rests with the top ten. The chain links TRBV30 to TRBJ1-5; the D is unclear. The sequence came from a human donor in good health. The sequenced material came from T cells isolated from PBMCs. This CDR3 is CAWSAGRANQPQHF. The CDR3 DNA reads as TGTGCCTGGAGTGCGGGGAGGGCAAATCAGCCCCAGCATTTT. Filled out from reference TRBV30 and TRBJ1-5, the complete variable domain reads SQTIHQWPATLVQPVGSPLSLECTVEGTSNPNLYWYRQAAGRGLQLLFYSVGIGQISSEVPQNLSASRPQDRQFILSSKKLLLSDSGFYLCAWSAGRANQPQHFGDGTRLSIL.